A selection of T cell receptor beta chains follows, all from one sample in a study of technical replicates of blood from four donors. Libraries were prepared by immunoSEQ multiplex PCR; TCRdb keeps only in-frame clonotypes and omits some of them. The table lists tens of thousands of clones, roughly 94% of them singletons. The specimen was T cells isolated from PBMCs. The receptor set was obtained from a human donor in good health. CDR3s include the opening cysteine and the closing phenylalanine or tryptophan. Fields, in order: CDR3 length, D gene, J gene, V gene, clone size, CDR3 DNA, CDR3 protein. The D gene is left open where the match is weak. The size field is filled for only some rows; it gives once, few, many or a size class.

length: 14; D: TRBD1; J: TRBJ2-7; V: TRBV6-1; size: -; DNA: TGTGCCAGCGTTTTCGGGACAGGGTTTGACGAGCAGTACTTC; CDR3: CASVFGTGFDEQYF
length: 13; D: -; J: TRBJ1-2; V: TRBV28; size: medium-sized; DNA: TGTGCCAGCAGTTCTAACTGGTACTATGGCTACACCTTC; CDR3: CASSSNWYYGYTF
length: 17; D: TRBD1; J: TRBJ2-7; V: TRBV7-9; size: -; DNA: TGTGCCAGCAGCTTCGGGACAGACGTAAGGAGCTCCTACGAGCAGTACTTC; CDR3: CASSFGTDVRSSYEQYF
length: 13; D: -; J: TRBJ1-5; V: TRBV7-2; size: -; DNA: TGTGCCAGCAGCTTAGAGAGGGATCAGCCCCAGCATTTT; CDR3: CASSLERDQPQHF
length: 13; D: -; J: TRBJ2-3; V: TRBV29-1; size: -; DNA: TGCACCGCAAAAGTAGAATCCACAGATACGCAGTATTTT; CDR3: CTAKVESTDTQYF
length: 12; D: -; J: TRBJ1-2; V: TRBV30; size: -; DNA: TGTGCCTGGGACAGGCGGAACTATGGCTACACCTTC; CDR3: CAWDRRNYGYTF
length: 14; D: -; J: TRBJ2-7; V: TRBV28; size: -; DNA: TGTGCCAGCAGTTTAGGGCAGCGGGCGGACGAGCAGTACTTC; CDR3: CASSLGQRADEQYF
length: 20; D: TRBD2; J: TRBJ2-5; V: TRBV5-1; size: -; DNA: TGCGCCAGCAGCTTGGCTTTATTTGCTTGGACTAGCGGGGTGTTGGAGACCCAGTACTTC; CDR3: CASSLALFAWTSGVLETQYF
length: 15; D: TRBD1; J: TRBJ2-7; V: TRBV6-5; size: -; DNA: TGTGCCAGCAGTGCTCCGGGACAGGGGGGCTACGAGCAGTACTTC; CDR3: CASSAPGQGGYEQYF
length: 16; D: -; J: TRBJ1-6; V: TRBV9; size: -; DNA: TGTGCCAGCAGCGTAGGGGGGCTCGGCTATAATTCACCCCTCCACTTT; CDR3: CASSVGGLGYNSPLHF
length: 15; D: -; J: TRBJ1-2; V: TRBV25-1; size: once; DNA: TGTGCCAGCAGTGAACATACAGGGTCGGGCTATGGCTACACCTTC; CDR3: CASSEHTGSGYGYTF
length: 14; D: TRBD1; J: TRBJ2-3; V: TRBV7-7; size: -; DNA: TGTGCTAGCAGCCCCGACAGGGTCACAGATACGCAGTATTTT; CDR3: CASSPDRVTDTQYF
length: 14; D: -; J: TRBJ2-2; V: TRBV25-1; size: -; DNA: TGTGCCAGCAGCCCTACGTCTAGAACCGGGGAGCTGTTTTTT; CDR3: CASSPTSRTGELFF
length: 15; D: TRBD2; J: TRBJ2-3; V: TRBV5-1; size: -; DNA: TGCGCCAGCAGCTTGGGACTAGCGGGCACAGATACGCAGTATTTT; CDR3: CASSLGLAGTDTQYF
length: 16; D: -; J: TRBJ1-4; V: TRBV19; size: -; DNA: TGTGCCAGTAGTATAGATTGGAGGGCAGGAACTGAAAAACTGTTTTTT; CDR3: CASSIDWRAGTEKLFF
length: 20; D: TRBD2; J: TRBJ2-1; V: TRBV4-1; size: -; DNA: TGCGCCAGCAGCCAAGCCGCCGGCCCCGGGGAGGCGGGGGAGGTAAATGAGCAGTTCTTC; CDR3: CASSQAAGPGEAGEVNEQFF
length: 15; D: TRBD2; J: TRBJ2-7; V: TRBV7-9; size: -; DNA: TGTGCCAGCAGCCTACCGCGGGAAGCGGGAGACGAGCAGTACTTC; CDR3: CASSLPREAGDEQYF
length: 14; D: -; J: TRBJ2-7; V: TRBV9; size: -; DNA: TGTGCCAGCAGCGTAGGGAGGAGCTCCTACGAGCAGTACTTC; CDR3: CASSVGRSSYEQYF
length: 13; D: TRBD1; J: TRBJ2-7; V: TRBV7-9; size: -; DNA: TGTGCCAGCAGCTTGACAGGGAACCACGAGCAGTACTTC; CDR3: CASSLTGNHEQYF
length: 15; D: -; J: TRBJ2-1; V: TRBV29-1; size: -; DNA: TGCAGCGTTGAAGATAAGACACTTCTCAACAATGAGCAGTTCTTC; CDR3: CSVEDKTLLNNEQFF
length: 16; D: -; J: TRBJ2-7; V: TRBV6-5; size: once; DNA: TGTGCCAGCAGTTACTCGGATTGGAAGCTAGGCTACGAGCAGTACTTC; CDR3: CASSYSDWKLGYEQYF
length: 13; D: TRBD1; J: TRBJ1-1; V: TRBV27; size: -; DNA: TGTGCCACCAGACAGGGAGGGGGCACTGAAGCTTTCTTT; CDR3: CATRQGGGTEAFF
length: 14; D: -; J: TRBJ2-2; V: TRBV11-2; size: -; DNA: TGTGCCAGCAGCGGAGAGGCTTACACCGGGGAGCTGTTTTTT; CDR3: CASSGEAYTGELFF
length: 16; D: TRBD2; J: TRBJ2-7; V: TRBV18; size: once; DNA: TGTGCCAGCTCACCACCCGCTAGCGGACTCTCCTACGAGCAGTACTTC; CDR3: CASSPPASGLSYEQYF
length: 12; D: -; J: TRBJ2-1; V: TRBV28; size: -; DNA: TGTGCCAGCACAGGGACTCGGAATGAGCAGTTCTTC; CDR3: CASTGTRNEQFF
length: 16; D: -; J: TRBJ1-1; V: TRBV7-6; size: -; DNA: TGTGCCAGCAGCTTAGTTTGGGAGGGGTCGTACACTGAAGCTTTCTTT; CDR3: CASSLVWEGSYTEAFF
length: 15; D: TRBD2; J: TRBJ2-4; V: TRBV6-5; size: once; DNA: TGTGCCACCCAGGCGGGGGAACTAGCCAAAAACATTCAGTACTTC; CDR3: CATQAGELAKNIQYF
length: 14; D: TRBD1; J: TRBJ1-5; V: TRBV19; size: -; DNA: TGTGCCAGTACTAGGGGACAGGGAACTCAGCCCCAGCATTTT; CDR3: CASTRGQGTQPQHF
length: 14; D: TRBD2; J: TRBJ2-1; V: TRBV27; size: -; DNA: TGTGCCAGCAGTTCGGGACTAGTCATCGATGAGCAGTTCTTC; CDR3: CASSSGLVIDEQFF
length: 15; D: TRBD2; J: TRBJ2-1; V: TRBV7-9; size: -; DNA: TGTGCCAGCAGCTTTCCTAGCGGGCACAACAATGAGCAGTTCTTC; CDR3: CASSFPSGHNNEQFF
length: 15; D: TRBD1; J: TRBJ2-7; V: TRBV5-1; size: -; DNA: TGCGCCAGCAGCTTGAACAGGGGGATAACCTACGAGCAGTACTTC; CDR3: CASSLNRGITYEQYF
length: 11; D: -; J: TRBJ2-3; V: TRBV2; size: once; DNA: TGTGCCAGCAAATATACAGATACGCAGTATTTT; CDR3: CASKYTDTQYF
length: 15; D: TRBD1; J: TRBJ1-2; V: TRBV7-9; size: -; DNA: TGTGCCAGCAGCTCGTTCGGACAGGGCGGCTATGGCTACACCTTC; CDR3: CASSSFGQGGYGYTF
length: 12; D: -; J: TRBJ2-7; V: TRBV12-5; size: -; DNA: TGTGCTAGTGCCCGGTGGAGGGCGGAGCAGTACTTC; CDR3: CASARWRAEQYF
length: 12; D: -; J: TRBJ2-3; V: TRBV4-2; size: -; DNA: TGTGCCAGCAGCCAAGCGAGGGATACGCAGTATTTT; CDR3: CASSQARDTQYF
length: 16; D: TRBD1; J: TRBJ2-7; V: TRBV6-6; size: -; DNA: TGTGCCAGCAGTTATACCGGGACAGGGGGCGTCTACGAGCAGTACTTC; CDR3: CASSYTGTGGVYEQYF
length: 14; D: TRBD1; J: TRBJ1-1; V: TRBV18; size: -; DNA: TGTGCCAGCTCAGCATTGACAGGGTCCAGGGCAGCTTTCTTT; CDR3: CASSALTGSRAAFF
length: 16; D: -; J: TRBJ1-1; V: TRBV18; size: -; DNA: TGTGCCAGCTCACCAGGCAGAGGTAGGGGGAACACTGAAGCTTTCTTT; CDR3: CASSPGRGRGNTEAFF
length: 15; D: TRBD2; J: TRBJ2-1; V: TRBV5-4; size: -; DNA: TGTGCCAGCAGCTCTATAGCGGGAGTCTTGAATGAGCAGTTCTTC; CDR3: CASSSIAGVLNEQFF